Listed here is a single T cell receptor beta chain. Germline V lookup: CDR1 SGHTA, CDR2 FQGNSA. The CDR3 covers 15 residues. Unmatched junction bases numbered 3, after V lost 1 base and J lost 4 bases. This sample is drawn from a study of T cell clones after liver transplantation. Measured with immunoSEQ multiplex PCR; TCRdb has only the in-frame clones, and not every one. Among some 9,500 clones listed, around 70% were seen once. The receptor was derived from a human patient who received a liver transplant. The graft donor may account for some of the T cells. The specimen comprised CD8+ T cells from blood, sampled at the roughly 16-month timepoint. The gene calls are TRBV7-2 and TRBJ2-1, with 8 bases aligning to TRBD2. In DNA form, the CDR3 reads TGTGCCAGCAGCTTAGGGGCGGGAGGATACAATGAGCAGTTCTTC. Its translation is CASSLGAGGYNEQFF.